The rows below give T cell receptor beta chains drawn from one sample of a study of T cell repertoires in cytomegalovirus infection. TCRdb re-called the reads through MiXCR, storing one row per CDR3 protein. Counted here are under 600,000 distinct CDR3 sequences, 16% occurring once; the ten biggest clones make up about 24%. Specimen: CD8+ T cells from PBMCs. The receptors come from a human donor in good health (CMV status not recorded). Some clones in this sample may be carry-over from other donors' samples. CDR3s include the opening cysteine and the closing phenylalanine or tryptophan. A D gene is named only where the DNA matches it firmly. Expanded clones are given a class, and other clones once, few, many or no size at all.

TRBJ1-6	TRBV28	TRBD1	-	TGTGCCAGCAGTCTACAGGGGGGAGCTTCACCCCTCCACTTT	CASSLQGGASPLHF
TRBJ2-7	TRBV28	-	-	TGTGCCAGCAGTCAATGGGCTAGCCGAACCTACGAGCAGTACTTC	CASSQWASRTYEQYF
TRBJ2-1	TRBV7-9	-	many	TGTGCCAGCAGGAAGGGCACATACAATGAGCAGTTCTTC	CASRKGTYNEQFF
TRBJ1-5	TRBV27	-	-	TGTGCCAGCAGTTTATTTGGGGGAGATAATCAGCCCCAGCATTTT	CASSLFGGDNQPQHF
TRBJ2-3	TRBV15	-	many	TGTGCCACCAGCAGAGATAACGTTGCGGGCCACACAGATACGCAGTATTTT	CATSRDNVAGHTDTQYF
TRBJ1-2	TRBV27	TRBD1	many	TGTGCCAGCAGCACAGGGGGCGAGACTAACTATGGCTACACCTTC	CASSTGGETNYGYTF
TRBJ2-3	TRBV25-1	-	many	TGTGCCAGCAGTGGGAGTCCGCTAGTCACAGATACGCAGTATTTT	CASSGSPLVTDTQYF
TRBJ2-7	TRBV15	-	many	TGTGCCACCAGCAGAGCCCTTAATTACGAGCAGTACTTC	CATSRALNYEQYF
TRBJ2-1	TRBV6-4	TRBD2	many	TGTGCCAGCAGCCTTCTAGCGGCCTCCTACAATGAGCAGTTCTTC	CASSLLAASYNEQFF
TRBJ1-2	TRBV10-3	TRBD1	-	TGTGCCATCAGGGAAGACAGGGTCTCCTATGGCTACACCTTC	CAIREDRVSYGYTF
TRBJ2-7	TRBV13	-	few	TGTGCCAGCAGCTTAGGCCGCGGCGCAGCCTACGAGCAGTACTTC	CASSLGRGAAYEQYF
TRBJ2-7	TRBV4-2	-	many	TGTGCCAGCAGCCAAGCCCCTCAATCTCAAGCATGGGGGTCCTACGAGCAGTACTTC	CASSQAPQSQAWGSYEQYF
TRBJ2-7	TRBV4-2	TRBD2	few	TGTGCCAGCAGACTGCGACTAGCGGGAACCTACGAGCAGTACTTC	CASRLRLAGTYEQYF
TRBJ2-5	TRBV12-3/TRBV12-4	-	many	TGTGCCAGCAGTCCTGACAGTTCGACCCAGTACTTC	CASSPDSSTQYF
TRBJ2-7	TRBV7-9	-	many	TGTGCCAGCAGCTTAGTGGCAGGGACATCCTACGAGCAGTACTTC	CASSLVAGTSYEQYF
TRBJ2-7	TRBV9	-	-	TGTGCCAGCAGCGCAGCCCCGGCGACAGGAACCTTCCACGAGCAGTACTTC	CASSAAPATGTFHEQYF
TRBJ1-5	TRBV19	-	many	TGTGCCAGTAGGAAACAGGGCTATAGCAATCAGCCCCAGCATTTT	CASRKQGYSNQPQHF
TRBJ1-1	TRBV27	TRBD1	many	TGTGCCAGCAGTCCCTACAGGGGGCCTAACACTGAAGCTTTCTTT	CASSPYRGPNTEAFF
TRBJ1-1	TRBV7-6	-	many	TGTGCCAGCAGCTTAAACGTTGAGAACACTGAAGCTTTCTTT	CASSLNVENTEAFF
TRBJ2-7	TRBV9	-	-	TGTGCCAGCAGCGTAGAGGGAGGGGGTTACGAGCAGTACTTC	CASSVEGGGYEQYF
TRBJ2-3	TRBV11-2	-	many	TGTGCCAGCAGCTTTGGTGCGAGTACAGATACGCAGTATTTT	CASSFGASTDTQYF
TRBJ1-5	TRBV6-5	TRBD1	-	TGTGCCAGCAGGCTTACCTCGGACAGGGCAAGCAATCAGCCCCAGCATTTT	CASRLTSDRASNQPQHF
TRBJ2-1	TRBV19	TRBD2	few	TGTGCCAGTTACGCGGGGGCCTACAATGAGCAGTTCTTC	CASYAGAYNEQFF
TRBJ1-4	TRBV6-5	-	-	TGTGCCAGCAGTTCAGATGACGACCCTAAGGGGGAAAAACTGTTTTTT	CASSSDDDPKGEKLFF
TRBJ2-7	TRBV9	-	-	TGTGCCAGCAGCCCCATGGGGGGAGGATACGAGCAGTACTTC	CASSPMGGGYEQYF
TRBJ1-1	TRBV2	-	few	TGTGCCACCGTAAGCACTGAAGCTTTCTTT	CATVSTEAFF
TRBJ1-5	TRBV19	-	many	TGTGCCAGTAGAACCGGGACAACGAGCAATCAGCCCCAGCATTTT	CASRTGTTSNQPQHF
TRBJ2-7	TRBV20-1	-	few	TGCAGTGCCCCTCCCAGCGTGCAGTACTTC	CSAPPSVQYF
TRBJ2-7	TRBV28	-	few	TGTGCCAGCAGTTTAATTGGAGGGCTTAGCTCCTACGAGCAGTACTTC	CASSLIGGLSSYEQYF
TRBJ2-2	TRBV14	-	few	TGTGCCAGCAGCCGCTTAGAGGGGTTTGGAGTCACCGGGGAGCTGTTTTTT	CASSRLEGFGVTGELFF
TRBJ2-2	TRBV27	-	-	TGTGCCAGAAGTTCCCCCGGGACACTGACAGGGGAGCTGTTTTTT	CARSSPGTLTGELFF
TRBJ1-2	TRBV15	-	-	TGTGCCACCAGCAGAGATCCGGGAGGCCGGGAGGGCTACACCTTC	CATSRDPGGREGYTF
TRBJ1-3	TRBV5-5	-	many	TGTGCCAGCAGCAGGGGCACTTCTCTCGGGAACACCATATATTTT	CASSRGTSLGNTIYF
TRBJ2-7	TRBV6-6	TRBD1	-	TGTGCCAGCAGACCCGACAGGGGATCGTACGAGCAGTACTTC	CASRPDRGSYEQYF
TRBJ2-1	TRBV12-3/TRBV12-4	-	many	TGTGCCAGCAGCCCATCTTTCGGGACACAACGGGATAATGAGCAGTTCTTC	CASSPSFGTQRDNEQFF
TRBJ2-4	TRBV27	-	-	TGTGCCAGCAGTTCTAGACTCGAGTATTCGAAAAACATTCAGTACTTC	CASSSRLEYSKNIQYF
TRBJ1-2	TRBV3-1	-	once	TGTGCCAGCAGCCAAGATCGGCGGATACGTGGCTACACCTTC	CASSQDRRIRGYTF
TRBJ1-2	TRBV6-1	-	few	TGTGCCAGCAGTGACCTCTCCTTAGGGGGTGGCTACACCTTC	CASSDLSLGGGYTF
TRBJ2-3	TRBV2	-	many	TGTGCCAGCAGTGAAGATCAGGTCACAGATACGCAGTATTTT	CASSEDQVTDTQYF
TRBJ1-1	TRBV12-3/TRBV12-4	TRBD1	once	TGTGCCAGCAGTCAGGGGGCTGGCACTGAAGCTTTCTTT	CASSQGAGTEAFF
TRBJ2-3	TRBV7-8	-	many	TGTGCCAGCAGCTTCCGGGCCCGCACAGATACGCAGTATTTT	CASSFRARTDTQYF
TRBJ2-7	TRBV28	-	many	TGTGCCAGCAGTTTTCGCAGAACCTACGAGCAGTACTTC	CASSFRRTYEQYF
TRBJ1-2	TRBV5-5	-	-	TGTGCCAGCAGCTCCCGACAGCATGGGGATGGCTACACCTTC	CASSSRQHGDGYTF
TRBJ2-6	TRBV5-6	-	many	TGTGCCAGCAGCTTGGGCGGGCAGGCAGACTCTGGGGCCAACGTCCTGACTTTC	CASSLGGQADSGANVLTF
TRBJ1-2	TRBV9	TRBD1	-	TGTGCCAGCAGCGTTTCAGGGGGCATCTATGGCTACACCTTC	CASSVSGGIYGYTF
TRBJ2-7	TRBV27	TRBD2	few	TGTGCCAGCAGTTTACTGGGGGGGGTTCCCTCCTACGAGCAGTACTTC	CASSLLGGVPSYEQYF
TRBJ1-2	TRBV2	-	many	TGTGCCAGCTATCAGGGCCCAGTGGGGATCGGCTACACCTTC	CASYQGPVGIGYTF